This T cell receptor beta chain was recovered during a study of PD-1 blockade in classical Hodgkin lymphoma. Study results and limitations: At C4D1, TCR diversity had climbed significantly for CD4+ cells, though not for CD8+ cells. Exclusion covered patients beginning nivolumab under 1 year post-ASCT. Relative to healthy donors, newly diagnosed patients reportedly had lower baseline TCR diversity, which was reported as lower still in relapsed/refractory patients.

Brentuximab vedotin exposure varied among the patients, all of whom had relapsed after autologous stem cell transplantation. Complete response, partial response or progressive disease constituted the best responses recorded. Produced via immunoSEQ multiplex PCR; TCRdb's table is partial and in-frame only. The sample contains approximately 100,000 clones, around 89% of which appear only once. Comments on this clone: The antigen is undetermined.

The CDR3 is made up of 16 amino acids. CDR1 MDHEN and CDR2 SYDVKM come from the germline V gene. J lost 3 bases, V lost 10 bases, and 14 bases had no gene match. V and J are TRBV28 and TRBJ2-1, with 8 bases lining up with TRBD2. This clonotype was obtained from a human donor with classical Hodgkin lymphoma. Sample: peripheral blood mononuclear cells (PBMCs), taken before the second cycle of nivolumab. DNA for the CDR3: TGTGCCACCTCAAACCCGAGCGGGGGTTACTACAATGAGCAGTTCTTC. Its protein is CATSNPSGGYYNEQFF.